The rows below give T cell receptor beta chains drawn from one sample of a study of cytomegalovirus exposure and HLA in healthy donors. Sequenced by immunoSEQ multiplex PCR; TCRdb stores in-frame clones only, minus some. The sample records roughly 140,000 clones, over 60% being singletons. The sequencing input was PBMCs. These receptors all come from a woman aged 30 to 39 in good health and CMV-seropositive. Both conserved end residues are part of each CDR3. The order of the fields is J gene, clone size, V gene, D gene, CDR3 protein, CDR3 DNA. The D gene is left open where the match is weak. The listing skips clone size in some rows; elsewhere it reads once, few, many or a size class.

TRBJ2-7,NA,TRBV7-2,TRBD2,CASSPRAQLAGVEQYF,TGTGCCAGCAGCCCTAGAGCCCAACTAGCGGGAGTCGAGCAGTACTTC
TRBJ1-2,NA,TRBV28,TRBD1,CASRTTGVGGYTF,TGTGCCAGCAGAACGACAGGGGTAGGTGGCTACACCTTC
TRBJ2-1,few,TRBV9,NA,CASSVAAGIYNEQFF,TGTGCCAGCAGCGTAGCAGCGGGTATCTACAATGAGCAGTTCTTC
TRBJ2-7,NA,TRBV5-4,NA,CASSLSSYEQYF,TGTGCCAGCAGTTTGAGCTCCTACGAGCAGTACTTC
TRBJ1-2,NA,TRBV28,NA,CASRSGELYGYTF,TGTGCCAGCAGGAGCGGAGAACTCTATGGCTACACCTTC
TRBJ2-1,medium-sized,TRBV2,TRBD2,CASSEARGGRNEQFF,TGTGCCAGCAGTGAAGCCCGCGGGGGGCGAAATGAGCAGTTCTTC
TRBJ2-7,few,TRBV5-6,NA,CASSFRQGVIYEQYF,TGTGCCAGCAGCTTCCGCCAAGGGGTCATCTACGAGCAGTACTTC
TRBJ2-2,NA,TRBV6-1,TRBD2,CATSRDYYTGELFF,TGTGCCACCTCCCGGGACTATTACACCGGGGAGCTGTTTTTT
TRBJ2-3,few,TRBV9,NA,CASSVGQSSTDTQYF,TGTGCCAGCAGCGTAGGGCAGTCTAGCACAGATACGCAGTATTTT
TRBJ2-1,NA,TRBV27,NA,CASSPMSSYNEQFF,TGTGCCAGCAGCCCCATGAGCTCCTACAATGAGCAGTTCTTC
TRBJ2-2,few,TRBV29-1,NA,CSEDQGQNTGELFF,TGCAGTGAGGACCAGGGACAAAACACCGGGGAGCTGTTTTTT
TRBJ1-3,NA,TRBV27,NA,CASRPSSGNTIYF,TGTGCCAGCCGTCCGAGCTCTGGAAACACCATATATTTT
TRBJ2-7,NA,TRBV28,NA,CASSLTGYEQYF,TGTGCCAGTTCCCTCACGGGCTACGAGCAGTACTTC
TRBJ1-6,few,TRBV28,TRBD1,CASSPRGQLNSPLHF,TGTGCCAGCAGTCCCCGGGGACAGCTCAATTCACCCCTCCACTTT
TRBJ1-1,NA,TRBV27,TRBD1,CASSLHRGGTEAFF,TGTGCCAGCAGTTTACACAGGGGAGGCACTGAAGCTTTCTTT
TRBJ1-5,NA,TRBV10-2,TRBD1,CASSGQGVVNQPQHF,TGCGCCAGCTCGGGACAGGGGGTGGTCAATCAGCCCCAGCATTTT
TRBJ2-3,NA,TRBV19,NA,CASSTEAGGSDTQYF,TGTGCCAGTAGTACAGAAGCGGGCGGGTCTGATACGCAGTATTTT
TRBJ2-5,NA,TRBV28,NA,CASSWGDRTQETQYF,TGTGCCAGCAGCTGGGGGGACAGAACACAAGAGACCCAGTACTTC
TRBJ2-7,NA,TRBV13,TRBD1,CASSRQGSYEQYF,TGTGCCAGCAGTCGACAGGGGAGCTACGAGCAGTACTTC
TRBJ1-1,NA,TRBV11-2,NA,CASSSDRNTEAFF,TGTGCCAGCAGCTCGGACAGGAACACTGAAGCTTTCTTT
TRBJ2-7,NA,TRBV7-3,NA,CASSLMSGYEQYF,TGTGCCAGCAGCTTAATGTCGGGTTACGAGCAGTACTTC
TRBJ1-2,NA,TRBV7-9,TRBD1,CSSSRTGADGYTF,TGTTCCAGCAGCCGGACAGGGGCGGATGGCTACACCTTC
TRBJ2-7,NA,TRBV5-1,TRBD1,CASSLLTGGSYEQCF,TGCGCCAGCAGCTTACTGACAGGGGGCTCCTACGAGCAGTGCTTC
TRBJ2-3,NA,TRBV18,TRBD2,CASSRLAGTDTQYF,TGTGCCAGCTCAAGACTAGCGGGGACAGATACGCAGTATTTT
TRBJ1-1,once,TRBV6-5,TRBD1,CASSYAGTVAFF,TGTGCCAGCAGTTACGCCGGGACAGTTGCTTTCTTT
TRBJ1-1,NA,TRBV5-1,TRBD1,CASSLGFTGGGNTEAFF,TGCGCCAGCAGCTTGGGGTTTACAGGGGGGGGGAACACTGAAGCTTTCTTT
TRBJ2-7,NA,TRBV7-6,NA,CASSLQFGTNYEQYF,TGTGCCAGCAGCTTACAATTTGGGACAAACTACGAGCAGTACTTC
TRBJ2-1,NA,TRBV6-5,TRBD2,CASSYSAGGPHEQFF,TGTGCCAGCAGTTACTCAGCGGGGGGGCCCCATGAGCAGTTCTTC
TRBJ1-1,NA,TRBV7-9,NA,CASSRSGGTEAFF,TGTGCCAGCAGCAGGTCCGGCGGGACTGAAGCTTTCTTT
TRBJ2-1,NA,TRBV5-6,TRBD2,CASSPGGEAGGNEQFF,TGTGCCAGCAGCCCCGGTGGAGAAGCGGGAGGTAATGAGCAGTTCTTC
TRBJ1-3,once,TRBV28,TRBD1,CASSGTGGPPSGNTIYF,TGTGCCAGTTCCGGGACAGGGGGCCCTCCATCTGGAAACACCATATATTTT
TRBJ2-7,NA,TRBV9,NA,CASSVAISGSYEQYF,TGTGCCAGCAGCGTAGCTATTTCGGGATCCTACGAGCAGTACTTC
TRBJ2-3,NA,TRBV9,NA,CASSVVGSGDTQYF,TGTGCCAGCAGCGTAGTTGGTAGCGGAGATACGCAGTATTTT
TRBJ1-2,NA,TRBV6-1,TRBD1,CASSTTGGANYGYTF,TGTGCCAGCAGTACCACAGGGGGCGCTAACTATGGCTACACCTTC
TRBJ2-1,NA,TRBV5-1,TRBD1,CASSRRTGGNNEQFF,TGCGCCAGCAGCCGGAGGACAGGGGGGAACAATGAGCAGTTCTTC
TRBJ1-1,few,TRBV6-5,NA,CASTSPGFLGAFF,TGTGCCAGCACCTCCCCAGGGTTTTTGGGAGCTTTCTTT
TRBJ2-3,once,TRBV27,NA,CASSPRYGVRDTQYF,TGTGCCAGCAGTCCGCGCTACGGGGTCAGGGATACGCAGTATTTT
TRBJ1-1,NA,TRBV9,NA,CASSLGGGNTEAFF,TGTGCCAGCAGCCTAGGGGGGGGAAACACTGAAGCTTTCTTT
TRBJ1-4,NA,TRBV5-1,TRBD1,CASSGTGVDEKLFF,TGCGCCAGCAGCGGGACAGGGGTCGATGAAAAACTGTTTTTT
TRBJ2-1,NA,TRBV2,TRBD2,CASSEAKPGLAGDEQFF,TGTGCCAGCAGTGAAGCTAAGCCGGGACTAGCGGGGGATGAGCAGTTCTTC
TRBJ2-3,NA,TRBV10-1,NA,CASSDARGAGDTQYF,TGCGCCAGCAGTGATGCCAGGGGGGCGGGCGATACGCAGTATTTT
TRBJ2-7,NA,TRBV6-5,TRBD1,CASSSGTGGYEQYF,TGTGCCAGCAGTTCGGGGACAGGGGGCTACGAGCAGTACTTC
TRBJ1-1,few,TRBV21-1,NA,CASSKEESWNTEAFF,TGTGCCAGCAGCAAAGAGGAGAGCTGGAACACTGAAGCTTTCTTT
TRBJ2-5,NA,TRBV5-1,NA,CASSLGGREETQYF,TGCGCCAGCAGCTTGGGGGGGCGGGAAGAGACCCAGTACTTC
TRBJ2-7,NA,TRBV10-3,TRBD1,CAITAGDRSSYEQYF,TGTGCCATCACGGCAGGGGACAGGAGCTCCTACGAGCAGTACTTC